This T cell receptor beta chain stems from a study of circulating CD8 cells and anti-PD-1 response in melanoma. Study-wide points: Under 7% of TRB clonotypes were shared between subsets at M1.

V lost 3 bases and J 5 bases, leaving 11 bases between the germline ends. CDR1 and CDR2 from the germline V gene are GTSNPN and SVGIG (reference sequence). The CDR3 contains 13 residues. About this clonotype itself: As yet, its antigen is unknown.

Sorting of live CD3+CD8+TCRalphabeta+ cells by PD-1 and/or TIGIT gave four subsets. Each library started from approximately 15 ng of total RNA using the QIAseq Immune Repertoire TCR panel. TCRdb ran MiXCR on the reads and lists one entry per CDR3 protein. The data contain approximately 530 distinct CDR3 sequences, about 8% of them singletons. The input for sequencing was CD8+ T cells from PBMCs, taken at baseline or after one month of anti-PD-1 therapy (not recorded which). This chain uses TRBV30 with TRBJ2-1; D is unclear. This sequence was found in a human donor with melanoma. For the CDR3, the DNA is TGTGCCTGGAGGGAATACGAAGACAATGAGCAGTTCTTC. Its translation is CAWREYEDNEQFF.